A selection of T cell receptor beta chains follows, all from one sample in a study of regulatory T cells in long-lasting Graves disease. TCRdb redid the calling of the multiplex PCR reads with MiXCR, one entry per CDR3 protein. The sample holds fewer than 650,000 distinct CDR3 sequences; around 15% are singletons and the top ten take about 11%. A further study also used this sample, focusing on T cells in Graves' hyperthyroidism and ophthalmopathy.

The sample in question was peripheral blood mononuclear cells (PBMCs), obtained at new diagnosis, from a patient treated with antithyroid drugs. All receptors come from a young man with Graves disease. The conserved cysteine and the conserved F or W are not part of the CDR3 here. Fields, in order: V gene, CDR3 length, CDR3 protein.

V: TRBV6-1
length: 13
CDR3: ASSGDRTANYGYT

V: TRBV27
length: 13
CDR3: ASSSTRLGSHEQY

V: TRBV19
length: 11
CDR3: ASSPQTGTEAF

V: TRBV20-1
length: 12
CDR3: SASSGLADNEQF

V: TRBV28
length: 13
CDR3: ASSLSREPGTEAF

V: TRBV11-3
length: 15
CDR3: ASSLECRTASYNEQF

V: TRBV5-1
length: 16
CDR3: ASSLVGGAQRGTYEQY

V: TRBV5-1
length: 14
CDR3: ASSLGQGGTVTSYT

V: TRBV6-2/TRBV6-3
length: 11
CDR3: ASSDSAVGEQF

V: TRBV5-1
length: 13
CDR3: ASSLVSNDYNEQF

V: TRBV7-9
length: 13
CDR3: ASSVTGGRLGEAF

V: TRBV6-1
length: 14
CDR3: TSSASGRSAYNEQF

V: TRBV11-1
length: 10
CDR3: ASKEGSDTQY

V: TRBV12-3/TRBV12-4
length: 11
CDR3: ASSFRQNSPLH

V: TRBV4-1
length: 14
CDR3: ASSRGALRSGTEAF

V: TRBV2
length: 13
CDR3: ASSSGDNDGNTIY

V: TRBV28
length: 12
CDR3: ASSSAGASYGYT

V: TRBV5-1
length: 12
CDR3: ASSMPGTYNEQF

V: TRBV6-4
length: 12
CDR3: ASSPTWGITEAF

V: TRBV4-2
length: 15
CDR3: ASSQDLRTSGRDTQY

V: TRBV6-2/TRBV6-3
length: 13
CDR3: AGSYAGGSQETQY

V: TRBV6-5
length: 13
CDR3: ASSYSTEGTDTQY

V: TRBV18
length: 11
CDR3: ASSAGISYEQY

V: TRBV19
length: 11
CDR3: ASSIGRDQPQH

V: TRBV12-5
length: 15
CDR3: ASGIMFETGNVDTQY

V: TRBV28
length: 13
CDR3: ASSGPFGEIQPQH

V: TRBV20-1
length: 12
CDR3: SARQLAGTDTQY

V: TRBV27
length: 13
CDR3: ASTPWGEQADTQY